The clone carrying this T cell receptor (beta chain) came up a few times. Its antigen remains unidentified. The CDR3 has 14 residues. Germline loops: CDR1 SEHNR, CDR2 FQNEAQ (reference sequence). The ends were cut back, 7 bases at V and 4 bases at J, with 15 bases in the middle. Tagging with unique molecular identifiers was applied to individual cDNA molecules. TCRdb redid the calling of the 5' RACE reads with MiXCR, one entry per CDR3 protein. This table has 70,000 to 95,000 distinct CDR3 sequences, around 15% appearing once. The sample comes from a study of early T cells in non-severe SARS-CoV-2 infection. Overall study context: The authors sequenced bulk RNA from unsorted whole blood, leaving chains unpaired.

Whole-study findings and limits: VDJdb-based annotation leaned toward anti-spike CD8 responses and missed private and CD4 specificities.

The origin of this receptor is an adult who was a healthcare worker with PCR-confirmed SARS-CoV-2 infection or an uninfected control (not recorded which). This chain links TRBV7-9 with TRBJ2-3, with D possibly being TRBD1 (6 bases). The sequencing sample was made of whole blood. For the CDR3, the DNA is TGTGCCAGCATCAGAATGCAGGGGTCAGATACGCAGTATTTT. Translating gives CASIRMQGSDTQYF.